This T cell receptor beta chain was identified during a study of vaccination and CD4 T cells after COVID-19. About the research overall: Timing of post-vaccine sample collection was a median roughly 66 days after dose two, with a range of 14 to 241. Overlapping spike peptides served as the stimulus for the cells. These peptides came from SARS-CoV-2 and from the common cold coronaviruses HCoV-NL63, HCoV-OC43 and HCoV-229E.

There are a few counts of this clonotype. What it recognizes is unknown. Per the germline V gene, CDR1 is LNHDA and CDR2 is SQIVND (reference sequence). The CDR3 is made up of 13 amino acids. Germline trimming cut 5 bases from V and 8 bases from J; bases unmatched to any gene: 8. The treatment is: approximately nine-day PBMC culture with coronavirus spike peptide pools or control peptides (ViraFEST assay). Spanning March to December 2020, the positive PCR dates came before US Alpha, Beta and Delta variants. Sequencing of the DNA from cultured CD4+ T cells was carried out with the Oncomine TCR Beta short-read assay. Each CDR3 protein gets one entry after TCRdb re-called the PCR reads with MiXCR. The data contain approximately 20,000 distinct CDR3 sequences, 56% of them singletons.

Sequenced: CD4+ T cells from blood, cultured in vitro. The rearrangement uses TRBV19 and TRBJ1-1; TRBD1 aligns across 7 bases. The sequence came from a human donor who had recovered from COVID-19. CDR3 sequence (DNA): TGTGCCAGTAGTGTCGGACAGGTAGCCGAAGCTTTCTTT. This translates into CASSVGQVAEAFF.